This TCR beta chain was found in a study of blood T cell repertoires in COVID-19. Clones were read by immunoSEQ multiplex PCR, and TCRdb kept only the in-frame ones, dropping some. Of over 250,000 clones listed, 75% to 90% are singletons. This clone came up once. CDR1 SGHRS and CDR2 YFSETQ come from the germline V gene. The CDR3 has 17 amino acids. The V and J ends lost 3 bases and 6 bases respectively, with 19 bases between them. The chain links TRBV5-1 to TRBJ1-6; D possibly corresponds to TRBD1 (6 bases). This TCR came from a young woman who had recovered from COVID-19. Sample: PBMCs or T cells enriched from blood (not recorded which). CDR3 in amino acids: CASSWGGTGKSNSPLHF. In nucleotides, the CDR3 is TGCGCCAGCAGCTGGGGGGGCACAGGGAAGAGTAATTCACCCCTCCACTTT.